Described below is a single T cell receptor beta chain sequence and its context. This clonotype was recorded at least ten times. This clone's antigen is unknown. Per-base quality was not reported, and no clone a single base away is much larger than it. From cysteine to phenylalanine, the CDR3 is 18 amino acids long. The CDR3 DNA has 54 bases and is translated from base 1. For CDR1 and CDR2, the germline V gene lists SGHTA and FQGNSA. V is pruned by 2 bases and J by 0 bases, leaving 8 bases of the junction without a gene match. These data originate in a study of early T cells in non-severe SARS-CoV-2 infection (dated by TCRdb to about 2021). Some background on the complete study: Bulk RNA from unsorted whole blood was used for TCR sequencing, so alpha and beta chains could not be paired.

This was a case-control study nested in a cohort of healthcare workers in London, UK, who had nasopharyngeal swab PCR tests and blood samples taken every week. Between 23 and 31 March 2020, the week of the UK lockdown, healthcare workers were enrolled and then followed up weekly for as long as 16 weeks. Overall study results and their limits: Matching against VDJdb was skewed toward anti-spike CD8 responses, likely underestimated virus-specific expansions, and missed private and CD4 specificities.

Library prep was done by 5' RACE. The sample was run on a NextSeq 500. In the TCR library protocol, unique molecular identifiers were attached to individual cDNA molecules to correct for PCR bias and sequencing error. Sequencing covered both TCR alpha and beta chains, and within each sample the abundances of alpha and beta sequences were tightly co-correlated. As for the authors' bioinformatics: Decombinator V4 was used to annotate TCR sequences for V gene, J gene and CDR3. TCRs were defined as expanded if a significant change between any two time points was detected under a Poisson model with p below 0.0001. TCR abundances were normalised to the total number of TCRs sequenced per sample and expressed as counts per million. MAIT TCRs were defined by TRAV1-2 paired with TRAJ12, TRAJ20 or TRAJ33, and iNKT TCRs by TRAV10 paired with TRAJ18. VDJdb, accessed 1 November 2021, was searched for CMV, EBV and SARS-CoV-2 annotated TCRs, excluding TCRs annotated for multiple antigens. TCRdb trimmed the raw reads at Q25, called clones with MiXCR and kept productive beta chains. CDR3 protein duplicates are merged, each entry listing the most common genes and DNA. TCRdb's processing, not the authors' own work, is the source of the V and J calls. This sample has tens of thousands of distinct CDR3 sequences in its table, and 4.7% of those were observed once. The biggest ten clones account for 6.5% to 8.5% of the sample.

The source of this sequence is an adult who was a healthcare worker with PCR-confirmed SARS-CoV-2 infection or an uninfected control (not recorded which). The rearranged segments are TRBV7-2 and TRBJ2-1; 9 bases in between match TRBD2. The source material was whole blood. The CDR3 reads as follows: CASSLSAGGGASYNEQFF. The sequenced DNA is TGTGCCAGCAGCTTATCGGCTGGCGGGGGGGCCTCCTACAATGAGCAGTTCTTC.